Listed below are T cell receptor beta chains from one sample, sequenced in a study of spatial heterogeneity in lung cancer. TCRdb redid the calling of the 5' RACE reads with MiXCR, one entry per CDR3 protein. The table lists under 15,000 distinct CDR3 sequences, 14% of them singletons. Sample: PBMCs, taken at surgery. Receptors were obtained from a male donor with early-stage non-small cell lung cancer. Both conserved end residues are part of each CDR3. The D gene is left open where the match is weak. Part of the rows lack a size; the others show once, few, many or a class for expanded clones.

J,D,size,V,DNA,CDR3
TRBJ2-1,-,-,TRBV29-1,TGCAGCGTTGAAAGGGCTACCTACAATGAGCAGTTCTTC,CSVERATYNEQFF
TRBJ2-1,-,-,TRBV7-9,TGTGCCAGCAACCACGGGGCCGCCGGTGTACAGGAGCAGTTCTTC,CASNHGAAGVQEQFF
TRBJ2-3,-,few,TRBV12-3/TRBV12-4,TGTGCCAGCAGTTTATTCGGTTTGGGCACAGATACGCAGTATTTT,CASSLFGLGTDTQYF
TRBJ2-2,-,-,TRBV7-2,TGTGCCAGCAGCTTAAGGTGGGATAACACCGGGGAGCTGTTTTTT,CASSLRWDNTGELFF
TRBJ2-1,TRBD2,many,TRBV15,TGTGCCACCAGCAGTCCCGCGGGGGGCTACAATGAGCAGTTCTTC,CATSSPAGGYNEQFF
TRBJ2-5,TRBD2,few,TRBV5-1,TGCGCCAGCAGCTTGGGACTAGCGGAACAGACCCAGTACTTC,CASSLGLAEQTQYF
TRBJ2-3,TRBD2,-,TRBV11-2,TGTGCCAGCAGCCTACTTGGGAGGGCTAGCACAGATACGCAGTATTTT,CASSLLGRASTDTQYF
TRBJ2-1,-,many,TRBV10-3,TGTGCCATCAGTGAGTCGATGGCGGGGACCTACAATGAGCAGTTCTTC,CAISESMAGTYNEQFF
TRBJ2-1,TRBD1,many,TRBV4-3,TGCGCCAGCAGCCAAGACCCCCAGGGGGCGATCTACAATGAGCAGTTCTTC,CASSQDPQGAIYNEQFF
TRBJ2-1,TRBD2,many,TRBV5-1,TGCGCCAGCAGTTTTAGCGGGGGAACCTACAATGAGCAGTTCTTC,CASSFSGGTYNEQFF
TRBJ2-6,TRBD2,-,TRBV7-9,TGTGCCAGCAGCCTAGACGTAGCGGGGGGCTCTGGGGCCAACGTCCTGACTTTC,CASSLDVAGGSGANVLTF
TRBJ2-3,-,-,TRBV27,TGTGCCAGCAGTTTATACAGGTACAGCACAGATACGCAGTATTTT,CASSLYRYSTDTQYF
TRBJ2-2,-,-,TRBV7-2,TGTGCCAGCAGCCAAAGGACCCAGGGCACCGGGGAGCTGTTTTTT,CASSQRTQGTGELFF
TRBJ2-1,-,once,TRBV7-2,TGTGCCAGCAGTTATGACTCCCCCGGCGAGCAGTTCTTC,CASSYDSPGEQFF
TRBJ2-7,-,many,TRBV5-4,TGTGCCAGCAGCTTGTCAGGGGCCTCCTACGAGCAGTACTTC,CASSLSGASYEQYF
TRBJ2-7,TRBD1,large,TRBV5-6,TGTGCCAGCAGCCCCGTCCGGGACAGGCTCGAGCAGTACTTC,CASSPVRDRLEQYF
TRBJ2-3,TRBD2,many,TRBV20-1,TGCAGTGCTAGGTCTAGCGGGGGGGCAGATACGCAGTATTTT,CSARSSGGADTQYF
TRBJ1-2,-,many,TRBV4-3,TGCGCCAGCAGCCAAGATCATCGGGGAGGCGGCTACACCTTC,CASSQDHRGGGYTF
TRBJ2-7,-,few,TRBV28,TGTGCCAGCAGTTTGATTTGGGCAGGCGAACCCTACGAGCAGTACTTC,CASSLIWAGEPYEQYF
TRBJ2-7,-,many,TRBV18,TGTGCCAGCTCACCACCGATCTCCTACGAGCAGTACTTC,CASSPPISYEQYF
TRBJ1-3,-,few,TRBV24-1,TGTGCCACCAGTGTCAATGGAAACACCATATATTTT,CATSVNGNTIYF
TRBJ2-5,TRBD1,-,TRBV5-6,TGTGCCAGCAGCCAGGGACAGGGTCAAGAGACCCAGTACTTC,CASSQGQGQETQYF
TRBJ1-4,-,many,TRBV20-1,TGCGTTGTGGCAGACAGAGCTTCTGAAAAACTGTTTTTT,CVVADRASEKLFF
TRBJ1-5,-,hyperexpanded,TRBV28,TGTGCCAGCAGTTCCCCAGGGGCGTGGCAGCCCCAGCATTTT,CASSSPGAWQPQHF
TRBJ1-2,-,few,TRBV19,TGTGCCAGTAGGGACGGATCTAACTATGGCTACACCTTC,CASRDGSNYGYTF
TRBJ2-1,-,few,TRBV7-2,TGTGCCAGCAGCTTAAGACAGCTTAAGGAGCAGTTCTTC,CASSLRQLKEQFF
TRBJ1-5,TRBD1,-,TRBV7-2,TGTGCCAGCAGCGCTGGACAGGGCCTCAATCAGCCCCAGCATTTT,CASSAGQGLNQPQHF
TRBJ1-3,TRBD1,few,TRBV4-2,TGTGCCAGCAGCCAAAAGGACAGGGGGCAAGGAAACACCATATATTTT,CASSQKDRGQGNTIYF
TRBJ1-5,-,few,TRBV7-8,TGTGCCAGCAGTCCGCTCGGCCTTTGGGGCAATCAGCCCCAGCATTTT,CASSPLGLWGNQPQHF
TRBJ1-1,-,-,TRBV29-1,TGCAGCGTTGCCCATAACAGGGACACTGAAGCTTTCTTT,CSVAHNRDTEAFF
TRBJ2-3,-,few,TRBV19,TGTGCCAGTAGTATTGAGAACACAGATACGCAGTATTTT,CASSIENTDTQYF
TRBJ2-1,-,-,TRBV3-1,TGTGCCAGCAGCCAAGAGTTCAGGCCTCGGTTCTTC,CASSQEFRPRFF
TRBJ1-2,TRBD1,many,TRBV4-3,TGCGCCAGCAGCCAGCACAGGGGTCTCGAAACTTTTGGCTACACCTTC,CASSQHRGLETFGYTF
TRBJ2-3,TRBD2,many,TRBV2,TGTGCCAGCACCCCGGCAGCGGGGGGAACAGATACGCAGTATTTT,CASTPAAGGTDTQYF
TRBJ2-6,-,many,TRBV2,TGTGCCAGCAAAACAGGGCTCCAAGTCTCTGGGGCCAACGTCCTGACTTTC,CASKTGLQVSGANVLTF
TRBJ1-6,TRBD1,few,TRBV2,TGTGCCAGCAGCGGACAGGAATATAATTCACCCCTCCACTTT,CASSGQEYNSPLHF
TRBJ2-3,TRBD2,few,TRBV20-1,TGCAGTGCCGGAGGGGGGACTAGCGGAAACCCCCTTCCAGATACGCAGTATTTT,CSAGGGTSGNPLPDTQYF
TRBJ2-3,TRBD1,few,TRBV29-1,TGCAGCGTTGAAGATAGGCAGGGGGCAGATACGCAGTATTTT,CSVEDRQGADTQYF
TRBJ2-5,-,-,TRBV5-1,TGCGCCAGCAGCTTGGCGTCCTTCCCGCCCCAAGAGACCCAGTACTTC,CASSLASFPPQETQYF
TRBJ1-3,-,medium-sized,TRBV7-9,TGTGCCAGCAGATCCGGACGGAGCTCTGGAAACACCATATATTTT,CASRSGRSSGNTIYF
TRBJ2-7,-,few,TRBV2,TGTGCCAGCAGCCCTCGGGTCCGAGAGAGCAAGTACTTC,CASSPRVRESKYF
TRBJ2-5,TRBD2,few,TRBV7-6,TGTGCCAGCAGCTCGAATACCGGGACTATGCAAGAGACCCAGTACTTC,CASSSNTGTMQETQYF
TRBJ2-3,TRBD2,many,TRBV3-1,TGTGCCAGCAGCCAGATTACTAGCGGCGCAAGCACAGATACGCAGTATTTT,CASSQITSGASTDTQYF
TRBJ1-2,TRBD1,few,TRBV5-1,TGCGCCAGCAGCCCTACAGGGGGCGAGGATGGCTACACCTTC,CASSPTGGEDGYTF
TRBJ1-2,-,medium-sized,TRBV7-8,TGTGCCAGCAGCTTAGCGCGGGGAAGCTCCTACGGCTACACCTTC,CASSLARGSSYGYTF
TRBJ2-7,TRBD1,many,TRBV3-1,TGTGCCAGCAGCCAAGAATCCGGGACAGGGGAAGAGTACTTC,CASSQESGTGEEYF
TRBJ2-7,-,medium-sized,TRBV6-2/TRBV6-3,TGTGCCAGCAGTTACCCTGGATACGAGCAGTACTTC,CASSYPGYEQYF
TRBJ1-2,TRBD1,few,TRBV11-2,TGTGCCAGCAGCTTAGCGGGACAGAGTACCTATGGCTACACCTTC,CASSLAGQSTYGYTF
TRBJ2-1,-,few,TRBV11-3,TGTGCCAGCAGCTTAGGGCGGGGACCCGGGGATGAGCAGTTCTTC,CASSLGRGPGDEQFF